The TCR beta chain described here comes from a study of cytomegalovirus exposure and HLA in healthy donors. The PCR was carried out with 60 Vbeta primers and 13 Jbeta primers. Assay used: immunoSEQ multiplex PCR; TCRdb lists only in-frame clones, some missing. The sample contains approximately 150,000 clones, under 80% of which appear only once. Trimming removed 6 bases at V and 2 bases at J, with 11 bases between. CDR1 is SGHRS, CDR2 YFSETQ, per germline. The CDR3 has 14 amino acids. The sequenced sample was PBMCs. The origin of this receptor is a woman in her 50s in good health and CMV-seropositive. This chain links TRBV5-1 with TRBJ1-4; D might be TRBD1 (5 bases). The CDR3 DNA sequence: TGCGCCAGCACCGTTGGGGGGACTAATGAAAAACTGTTTTTT. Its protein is CASTVGGTNEKLFF.